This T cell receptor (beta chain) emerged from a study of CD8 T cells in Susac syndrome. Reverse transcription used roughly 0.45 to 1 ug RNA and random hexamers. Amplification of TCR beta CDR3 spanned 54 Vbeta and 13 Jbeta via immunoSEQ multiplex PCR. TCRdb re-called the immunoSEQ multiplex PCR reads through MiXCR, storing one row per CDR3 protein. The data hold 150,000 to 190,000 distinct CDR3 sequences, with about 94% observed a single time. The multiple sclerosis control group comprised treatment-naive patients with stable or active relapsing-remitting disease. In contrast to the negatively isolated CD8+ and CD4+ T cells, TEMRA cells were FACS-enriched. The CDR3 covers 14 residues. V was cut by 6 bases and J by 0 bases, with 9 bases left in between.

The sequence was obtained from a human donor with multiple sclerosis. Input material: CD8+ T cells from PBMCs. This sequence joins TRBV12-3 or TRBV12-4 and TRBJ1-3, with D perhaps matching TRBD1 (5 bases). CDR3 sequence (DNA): TGTGCCAGCAGGGGGACGGCCTCTGGAAACACCATATATTTT. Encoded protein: CASRGTASGNTIYF.